This TCR beta chain was retrieved from a study of T cells after yellow fever vaccination. As for the study in general: The authors prepared low-cell-number fractions using SMART-Seq v4 Ultra Low Input. Overall study findings and caveats: Contamination by abundant bulk-population clonotypes could be present in FACS-sorted repertoires.

Germline values: CDR1 MNHNS, CDR2 SASEGT. This CDR3 is 13 amino acids long. V trimming: 8 bases; J trimming: 3 bases; junction bases outside the gene matches: 4. TCRdb re-called the 5' RACE reads with MiXCR, one entry per CDR3 protein. The table has fewer than 450,000 distinct CDR3 sequences, 9.5% to 13% seen once. Worth noting for this clonotype: Its antigen is unknown.

This material consisted of PBMCs, taken on the day of the first yellow fever vaccination. This chain connects TRBV6-1 to TRBJ2-1, with TRBD1 matching 7 bases. This TCR came from a man aged 18 to 29 who received the YFV17D yellow fever vaccine. The CDR3 here is CASARGLYNEQFF. The CDR3 DNA reads as TGTGCCAGCGCGAGGGGGCTCTACAATGAGCAGTTCTTC.